These 20 T cell receptor beta chains originate from one sample sequenced in a study of blood T cell repertoires in COVID-19. Data came from immunoSEQ multiplex PCR; TCRdb stores just in-frame clones and leaves some out. The profile shows about 140,000 clones, 76% of them singletons. The sequencing input was peripheral blood. These TCRs come from a woman older than 75 with active or convalescent COVID-19.

J is TRBJ1-6 and V is TRBV7-9; D unresolved. The CDR3 totals 14 residues. V was pared by 1 base and J by 7 bases, with 8 bases between. Per the germline V gene, CDR1 is SEHNR and CDR2 is FQNEAQ (reference sequence). This CDR3 reads CASSLGRSNSPLHF. Here the CDR3 DNA reads TGTGCCAGCAGCTTAGGCAGGTCAAATTCACCCCTCCACTTT.

The J gene is TRBJ1-2, the V gene TRBV19; the D is unclear. Germline CDR1 reads LNHDA; CDR2 reads SQIVND (reference sequence). This CDR3 region has 15 residues. V lost 5 bases to trimming and J lost 2 bases, with 15 bases between them. Here the CDR3 DNA reads TGTGCCAGTAGTCTCGGAGGCAGGCGCAACTATGGCTACACCTTC. This gives the protein CASSLGGRRNYGYTF.

This chain uses TRBV7-8 with TRBJ2-2, with TRBD1 identical over 7 bases. J gave up 1 base and V 2 bases, and 7 bases lay outside the gene matches. Germline V gene sequence: CDR1 SGHVS, CDR2 FQNEAQ. This CDR3 region has 17 residues. The DNA for the CDR3 is TGTGCCAGCAGCTTATTAGAGGGACAGTTGAACACCGGGGAGCTGTTTTTT. Its translation is CASSLLEGQLNTGELFF.

The table lists this clone with a few counts. The V and J genes are TRBV7-9 and TRBJ1-5, with D possibly being TRBD1 (5 bases). The germline V gene encodes CDR1 SEHNR and CDR2 FQNEAQ (reference sequence). The germline V and J ends were trimmed by 5 bases and 5 bases, with 13 bases remaining between them. CDR3 length: 14 amino acids. CDR3 nucleotides: TGTGCCAGCAGCAAAGACAGACCTGATCAGCCCCAGCATTTT. Its protein is CASSKDRPDQPQHF. Variable domain in full (rest from reference TRBV7-9 and TRBJ1-5): DTGVSQNPRHKITKRGQNVTFRCDPISEHNRLYWYRQTLGQGPEFLTYFQNEAQLEKSRLLSDRFSAERPKGSFSTLEIQRTEQGDSAMYLCASSKDRPDQPQHFGDGTRLSIL.

V is TRBV2 and J is TRBJ1-2; D possibly corresponds to TRBD1 (5 bases). The CDR3 consists of 15 residues. Between the trimmed V and J ends, which lost 10 bases and 5 bases, there was a span of 23 bases. Germline CDR1 SNHLY, CDR2 FYNNEI. Here the CDR3 DNA reads TGTGCCATCTCGAAAAGGCAGGGTGCGCTATATGGCTACACCTTC. Translating it yields CAISKRQGALYGYTF.

This clone was counted once. This chain joins TRBV19 and TRBJ1-4, with D tentatively TRBD1 (5 bases). The CDR3 has 12 amino acids. V lost 6 bases to trimming and J lost 4 bases, with 6 bases between them. From germline, CDR1 is LNHDA and CDR2 SQIVND (reference sequence). CDR3 sequence reads: CASRGLNEKLFF. The DNA of the CDR3 is TGTGCCAGTAGGGGACTTAATGAAAAACTGTTTTTT.

This clone was recorded a few times. DNA of the CDR3: TGTGCCAGCAGTTACTCGAGGACTGAACGAGCTTTCTTT. As protein: CASSYSRTERAFF. The chain has TRBV6-6 and TRBJ1-1; unclear D gene. V lost 0 bases and J 10 bases, leaving 12 bases between the germline ends. Looked up from germline, CDR1 is MNHNY and CDR2 is SVGAGI (reference sequence). The length of the CDR3 is 13 residues.

The V and J genes are TRBV5-6 and TRBJ2-7; 9 positions agree with TRBD1. Germline V gives CDR1 SGHDT, CDR2 YYEEEE. Trimming took 0 bases from V and 3 from J; bases not matched to a gene: 10. This CDR3 is built from 17 residues. CDR3 nucleotides: TGTGCCAGCAGCTTGGACAGGGGGCGAAACAGTCTCTACGAGCAGTACTTC. Amino acid sequence: CASSLDRGRNSLYEQYF.

This chain uses TRBV6-5 with TRBJ1-4, with D perhaps matching TRBD1 (5 bases). Germline CDR1 MNHEY, CDR2 SVGAGI. V lost 6 bases and J 8 bases, leaving 13 bases between the germline ends. The CDR3 has 13 amino acids. The CDR3 here is CASRPRTPEKLFF. CDR3 coding DNA: TGTGCCAGCAGACCCCGGACACCCGAAAAACTGTTTTTT.

This clone occurred once. V and J are TRBV30 and TRBJ1-1; maybe TRBD1 (6 bases). Germline-derived CDR1 and CDR2 are GTSNPN and SVGIG (reference sequence). V lost 3 bases and J 0 bases, leaving 11 bases between the germline ends. The CDR3 contains 14 residues. The chain's CDR3 is CAWRTGPMNTEAFF. The CDR3, as DNA: TGTGCCTGGAGGACAGGCCCCATGAACACTGAAGCTTTCTTT.

The V gene is TRBV6-5, the J gene TRBJ1-6; 7 bases are shared with TRBD1. Losses at the gene ends were 6 bases for V and 7 bases for J; bases not matched to a gene: 9. Germline assignment: CDR1 MNHEY and CDR2 SVGAGI. The CDR3 is 15 residues long. DNA of the CDR3: TGTGCCAGCAGAACCGACAGGGCAGAGAATTCACCCCTCCACTTT. This gives the protein CASRTDRAENSPLHF.

This rearrangement joins TRBV28 to TRBJ2-2, with 7 positions matching TRBD1. Trimming removed 7 bases from V and 6 bases from J; junction bases left unmatched: 14. Looked up from germline, CDR1 is MDHEN and CDR2 is SYDVKM. The CDR3 is 16 residues long. The CDR3 bases are TGTGCCAGCACCCCAGGGGGTTTAGGGGGCTCCGGGGAGCTGTTTTTT. Protein: CASTPGGLGGSGELFF.

This clone was observed a few times. The V gene is TRBV27, the J gene TRBJ2-7; 7 bases line up with TRBD1. There are 15 residues in the CDR3. V was pared by 0 bases and J by 0 bases, with 2 bases of the junction left unmatched. Looked up from germline, CDR1 is MNHEY and CDR2 is SMNVEV (reference sequence). This CDR3 is CASSLSWTGSYEQYF. The CDR3 bases are TGTGCCAGCAGTTTATCGTGGACAGGCTCCTACGAGCAGTACTTC.

V is TRBV19 and J is TRBJ1-2; D is uncertain. Between the trimmed V and J ends, which lost 6 bases and 5 bases, there was a span of 13 bases. The CDR3 consists of 13 residues. Per the germline V gene, CDR1 is LNHDA and CDR2 is SQIVND (reference sequence). CDR3 nucleotide sequence: TGTGCCAGTAGCAACCCTCCGGGGTATGGCTACACCTTC. Its protein is CASSNPPGYGYTF.

As DNA, the CDR3 is TGTGCCAGCAGCTTGGTTTCGGGGTTGAGGAATAACTATGGCTACACCTTC. This gives the protein CASSLVSGLRNNYGYTF. The rearrangement uses TRBV5-4 and TRBJ1-2; D is ambiguous. The germline V gene has CDR1 SGHNT and CDR2 YYREEE (reference sequence). The V end lost 0 bases, the J end lost 1 base, and 16 bases lay between the germline ends. This CDR3 region has 17 residues.

The rearrangement joins TRBV5-6 to TRBJ1-2; TRBD1 matches at 7 bases. The CDR3 is made up of 14 amino acids. V gave up 3 bases and J gave up 5 bases; unmatched junction bases: 7. CDR1 and CDR2 from the germline V gene are SGHDT and YYEEEE. The CDR3, as DNA: TGTGCCAGCAGCTATCCGGGACAGACGTATGGCTACACCTTC. It yields the protein CASSYPGQTYGYTF.

This clone was seen only a few times. The gene calls are TRBV7-9 and TRBJ1-1; D unclear. The germline V gene encodes CDR1 SEHNR and CDR2 FQNEAQ (reference sequence). There are 14 residues in the CDR3. The V end lost 5 bases, the J end lost 1 base, and 11 bases lay between the germline ends. The CDR3, as DNA: TGTGCCAGCAGCCCCCCGGGATCGAACACTGAAGCTTTCTTT. Its protein product is CASSPPGSNTEAFF.

This sequence joins TRBV7-6 and TRBJ2-1, with 10 bases matching TRBD2. This CDR3 spans 16 amino acids. The junction had 6 bases not matched to a gene; V was cut back by 3 bases and J by 4 bases. CDR1 SGHVS and CDR2 FNYEAQ come from the germline V gene. The CDR3 region is CASSFLAGAQYNEQFF. For the CDR3, the DNA is TGTGCCAGCAGCTTTCTAGCGGGGGCACAGTACAATGAGCAGTTCTTC. The whole variable domain, remainder taken from reference TRBV7-6 and TRBJ2-1, is GAGVSQSPRYKVTKRGQDVALRCDPISGHVSLYWYRQALGQGPEFLTYFNYEAQQDKSGLPNDRFSAERPEGSISTLTIQRTEQRDSAMYRCASSFLAGAQYNEQFFGPGTRLTVL.

CDR3 amino acids: CASRTGTGTYEQYF. The CDR3 coding sequence is TGCGCCAGCAGGACGGGTACAGGAACCTACGAGCAGTACTTC. The chain combines TRBV5-1 with TRBJ2-7; tentatively, D is TRBD1 (5 bases). The ends were cut back, 5 bases at V and 2 bases at J, with 14 bases in the middle. The CDR3 extends over 14 amino acids. The germline gives CDR1 SGHRS, CDR2 YFSETQ.

The genes are TRBV30 and TRBJ1-4, with TRBD1 as a possible D gene (6 bases). V lost 2 bases and J lost 5, with 12 bases in between. The CDR3 loop spans 14 amino acids. Germline V lookup: CDR1 GTSNPN, CDR2 SVGIG (reference sequence). The CDR3 protein is CAWSSGAGNEKLFF. In DNA form, the CDR3 reads TGTGCCTGGAGTTCAGGGGCAGGGAATGAAAAACTGTTTTTT.